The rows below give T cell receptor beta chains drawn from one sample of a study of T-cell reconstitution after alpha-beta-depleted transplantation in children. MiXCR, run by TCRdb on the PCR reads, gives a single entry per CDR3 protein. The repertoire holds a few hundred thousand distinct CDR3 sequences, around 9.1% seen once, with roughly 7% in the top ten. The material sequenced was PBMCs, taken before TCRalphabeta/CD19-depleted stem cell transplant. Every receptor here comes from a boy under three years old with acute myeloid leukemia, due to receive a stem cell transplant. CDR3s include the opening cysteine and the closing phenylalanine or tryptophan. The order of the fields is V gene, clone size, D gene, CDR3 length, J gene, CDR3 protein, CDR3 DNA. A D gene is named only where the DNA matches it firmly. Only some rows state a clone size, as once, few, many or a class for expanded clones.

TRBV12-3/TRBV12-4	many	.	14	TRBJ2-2	CASSFLQGGGELFF	TGTGCCAGCAGTTTCCTACAGGGTGGCGGGGAGCTGTTTTTT
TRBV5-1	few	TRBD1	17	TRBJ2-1	CASCALPGTGEDNEQFF	TGCGCCAGCTGCGCGTTACCCGGGACAGGGGAGGACAATGAGCAGTTCTTC
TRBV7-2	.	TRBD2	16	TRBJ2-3	CASSFNPGGPRDTQYF	TGTGCCAGCAGCTTCAACCCGGGAGGGCCGCGGGATACGCAGTATTTT
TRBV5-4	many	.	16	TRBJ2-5	CASSLSGSPTQETQYF	TGTGCCAGCAGCTTGTCCGGCTCACCCACTCAGGAGACCCAGTACTTC
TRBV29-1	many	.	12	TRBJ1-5	CSVSWGNQPQHF	TGCAGCGTTAGCTGGGGGAATCAGCCCCAGCATTTT
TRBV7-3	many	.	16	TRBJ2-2	CASSLTAMRTTGELFF	TGTGCCAGCAGCTTAACAGCAATGAGGACCACCGGGGAGCTGTTTTTT
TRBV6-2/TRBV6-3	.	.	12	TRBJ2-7	CASRQDTYEQYF	TGTGCCAGTCGACAGGATACCTACGAGCAGTACTTC
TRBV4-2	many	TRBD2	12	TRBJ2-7	CASSQTSGAEYF	TGTGCCAGCAGCCAAACTAGCGGGGCTGAGTACTTC
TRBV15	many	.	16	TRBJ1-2	CATSRDPSGVVYGYTF	TGTGCCACCAGCAGAGATCCCTCGGGGGTCGTCTATGGCTACACCTTC
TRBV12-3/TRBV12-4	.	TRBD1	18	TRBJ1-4	CACSLALTGERRNEKLFF	TGTGCCTGCAGTTTAGCGCTTACAGGGGAGCGACGGAATGAAAAACTGTTTTTT
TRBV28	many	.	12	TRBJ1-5	CASGRGRQPQHF	TGTGCCAGCGGGCGTGGCCGCCAGCCCCAGCATTTT
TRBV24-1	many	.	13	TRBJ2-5	CATSYGSEETQYF	TGTGCCACCAGTTACGGTTCGGAAGAGACCCAGTACTTC
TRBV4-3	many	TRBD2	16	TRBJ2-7	CASSQAVRDYYYEQYF	TGCGCCAGCAGCCAAGCTGTCCGGGACTACTATTACGAGCAGTACTTC
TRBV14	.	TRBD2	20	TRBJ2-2	CASSQDGRGLPKPNTGELFF	TGTGCCAGCAGCCAAGATGGACGGGGACTACCGAAACCGAACACCGGGGAGCTGTTTTTT
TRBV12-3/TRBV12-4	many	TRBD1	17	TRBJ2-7	CASSTTGTGSGSYEQYF	TGTGCCAGCAGTACTACCGGGACAGGGTCGGGCTCCTACGAGCAGTACTTC
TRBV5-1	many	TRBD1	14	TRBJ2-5	CASSPGQGLETQYF	TGCGCCAGCAGCCCCGGACAGGGTCTAGAGACCCAGTACTTC
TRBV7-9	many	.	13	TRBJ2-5	CASSLAQQETQYF	TGTGCCAGCAGCTTAGCACAACAAGAGACCCAGTACTTC